The 27 T cell receptor beta chains below come from one sample, sequenced in a study of post-analysis software for immune sequencing data. Study-wide points: The study found TRBV5-6, TRBV5-1 and TRBV20-1 among 5 or 6 TRBV segments more frequent in patients than controls.

Antigen specificity for these receptors is unknown. Unique molecular identifiers were present in the TCR beta cDNA libraries. TCRdb called the PCR reads again in MiXCR, with one record for every CDR3 protein. The profile shows about 430,000 distinct CDR3 sequences, 39% of them singletons. The sequencing sample was made of blood. Receptors originate from a girl under 10 years old with multiple sclerosis.

This clonotype was picked up a small number of times. The gene calls are TRBV7-2 and TRBJ1-2, with 10 bases matching TRBD1. V lost 3 bases, J lost 3 bases, and 10 bases stayed unmatched. Germline assignment: CDR1 SGHTA and CDR2 FQGNSA. The CDR3 totals 17 residues. CDR3 sequence: CASSFFLSGTGDYGYTF. The CDR3 DNA reads as TGTGCCAGCAGCTTTTTTTTAAGCGGGACAGGGGACTATGGCTACACCTTC.

The chain uses TRBV6-5 and TRBJ1-5; TRBD1 matches at 9 bases. Losses at the gene ends were 0 bases for V and 5 bases for J; bases not matched to a gene: 5. The germline gives CDR1 MNHEY, CDR2 SVGAGI. This CDR3 spans 16 amino acids. The CDR3 bases are TGTGCCAGCAGTTACTCAGGGACAGGGAACGATCAGCCCCAGCATTTT. This codes for CASSYSGTGNDQPQHF.

This clonotype has more than one count but fewer than ten. V usage is TRBV6-4 and J usage is TRBJ1-1, with TRBD1 identical over 7 bases. The V gene's germline CDR1 is MRHNA and CDR2 SNTAGT. The J segment lost 1 base and the V segment lost 6 bases, leaving 5 bases of the junction unmatched. The CDR3 runs to 14 residues. CDR3 nucleotides: TGTGCCAGCAGCGCCGGGACAGCGAACACTGAAGCTTTCTTT. Its protein is CASSAGTANTEAFF.

This clonotype was found a few times. The chain has TRBV20-1 and TRBJ2-1, with 10 bases fitting TRBD2. The ends lost 6 bases at V and 1 base at J; junction bases unmatched: 3. The length of the CDR3 is 14 residues. Germline CDR1 is DFQATT and CDR2 is SNEGSKA (reference sequence). The CDR3 protein is CSATTSGSYNEQFF. CDR3 DNA sequence: TGCAGTGCGACGACTAGCGGGTCCTACAATGAGCAGTTCTTC.

This clonotype was seen a handful of times. This chain joins TRBV5-1 and TRBJ2-3; the match to TRBD2 covers 10 bases. Per germline, CDR1 SGHRS and CDR2 YFSETQ. The CDR3 spans 15 residues. The J segment lost 6 bases and the V segment lost 0 bases, leaving 4 bases of the junction unmatched. The CDR3 sequence: CASSLVAGGPDTQYF. DNA for the CDR3: TGCGCCAGCAGCTTGGTAGCGGGAGGCCCTGATACGCAGTATTTT.

The CDR3 sequence is CASSFRLAGGPGVADTQYF. In nucleotides, the CDR3 is TGTGCCAGCAGTTTTCGCCTAGCGGGAGGGCCAGGGGTCGCAGATACGCAGTATTTT. The chain links TRBV28 to TRBJ2-3; TRBD2 matches at 12 bases. The germline V gene has CDR1 MDHEN and CDR2 SYDVKM. The trim removed 3 bases at V and 4 bases at J, leaving 14 bases unmatched. The CDR3 consists of 19 residues.

This sequence joins TRBV2 and TRBJ2-1; 7 bases align to TRBD2. Germline CDR1 and CDR2: SNHLY and FYNNEI. The CDR3 is 14 residues long. J lost 10 bases, V lost 6 bases, and 12 bases had no gene match. This CDR3 is CASSLAGPSYEQFF. DNA for the CDR3: TGTGCCAGCAGCTTAGCGGGTCCATCCTACGAGCAGTTCTTC. Using reference TRBV2 and TRBJ2-1 for the parts outside the CDR3, the full variable domain is EPEVTQTPSHQVTQMGQEVILRCVPISNHLYFYWYRQILGQKVEFLVSFYNNEISEKSEIFDDQFSVERPDGSNFTLKIRSTKLEDSAMYFCASSLAGPSYEQFFGPGTRLTVL.

Concerning this clonotype: It may be a read error: a sequence one base away is much more abundant. The J gene is TRBJ2-7, the V gene TRBV7-3, with D unclear. The CDR3 is 14 residues long. Germline V gives CDR1 SGHTA, CDR2 FQGTGA. Trimming pared 2 bases from V and 0 bases from J, leaving 8 bases between. CDR3 residues: CASSLDGVSYEQYF. CDR3 DNA sequence: TGTGCCAGCAGCTTAGATGGGGTCTCCTACGAGCAGTACTTC.

This clonotype has a handful of counts. DNA for the CDR3: TGTGCCAGCAGTTTAGGAGGATCAGATACGCAGTATTTT. Protein product: CASSLGGSDTQYF. This rearrangement joins TRBV28 to TRBJ2-3, with a possible D match to TRBD2 (5 bases). CDR1 MDHEN and CDR2 SYDVKM come from the germline V gene. This CDR3 has 13 residues. Trimming took off 2 bases at V and 4 bases at J, with 7 bases between the two ends.

The chain recombines TRBV12-5 with TRBJ1-2, with D tentatively TRBD1 (6 bases). This CDR3 region has 14 residues. V lost 0 bases and J 6 bases, leaving 11 bases between the germline ends. Germline values: CDR1 LGHNT, CDR2 FRNRAP. CDR3 region: CASGLVNRADGYTF. The CDR3 DNA sequence: TGTGCTAGTGGTTTGGTAAACAGGGCGGATGGCTACACCTTC.

This chain connects TRBV5-6 to TRBJ2-3; TRBD1 aligns across 12 bases. The junction had 5 bases not matched to a gene; V was cut back by 4 bases and J by 5 bases. This CDR3 contains 15 residues. CDR1 is SGHDT, CDR2 YYEEEE, per germline. In DNA, the CDR3 is TGTGCCAGCAGCGGGGGGACAGGGGGCAAAGATACGCAGTATTTT. Translation gives CASSGGTGGKDTQYF.

This clonotype was seen a handful of times. V and J are TRBV29-1 and TRBJ2-1, with D possibly being TRBD1 (6 bases). This CDR3 region has 13 residues. Trimming removed 2 bases at V and 7 bases at J, with 12 bases between. Germline-derived CDR1 and CDR2 are SQVTM and ANQGSEA. Here the CDR3 DNA reads TGCAGCGTTGAACTGAATAGGGGGAATGAGCAGTTCTTC. Protein sequence: CSVELNRGNEQFF.

The chain carries TRBV7-8 and TRBJ2-1; D is possibly TRBD1 or TRBD2 (7 bases each). Germline CDR1 and CDR2: SGHVS and FQNEAQ. Trimming cost V 5 bases and J 10 bases, with 18 bases left between them. CDR3 length: 14 amino acids. CDR3 sequence (DNA): TGTGCCAGCAGCGACAGGGCGGGAGTCAAAGAGCAGTTCTTC. It specifies CASSDRAGVKEQFF.

V and J are TRBV5-6 and TRBJ1-2; D remains unclear. The germline V gene encodes CDR1 SGHDT and CDR2 YYEEEE. The CDR3 contains 11 residues. V was shortened by 3 bases and J by 8 bases, with 8 bases between the two germline ends. The CDR3 sequence: CASSYGSGYTF. In DNA form, the CDR3 reads TGTGCCAGCAGCTATGGGTCGGGCTACACCTTC.

This clonotype was observed a handful of times. The CDR3 protein is CASSLASGLPYEQYF. The CDR3, as DNA: TGTGCCAGCAGCTTAGCATCGGGACTTCCATACGAGCAGTACTTC. The chain links TRBV11-1 to TRBJ2-7; a possible D gene is TRBD2 (6 bases). Germline V CDR1 and CDR2: SGHAT, FQDESV (reference sequence). The CDR3 length is 15 residues. The V gene lost 0 bases and the J gene lost 4 bases, with 13 bases spanning the gap.

The chain links TRBV20-1 to TRBJ2-4; TRBD2 aligns across 14 bases. Germline lookup yields CDR1 DFQATT and CDR2 SNEGSKA (reference sequence). J was trimmed by 1 base and V by 4 bases; bases with no gene match: 9. The CDR3 length is 18 residues. This chain's CDR3 is CSAMFWTSGGRAKNIQYF. Written as DNA, the CDR3 is TGCAGTGCTATGTTTTGGACTAGCGGGGGGAGGGCCAAAAACATTCAGTACTTC.

CDR3 in amino acids: CSARDFSGGPTYEQYF. In nucleotides, the CDR3 is TGCAGTGCTAGAGACTTTAGCGGGGGGCCCACCTACGAGCAGTACTTC. The J gene is TRBJ2-7, the V gene TRBV20-1, with TRBD2 matching 10 bases. Germline CDR1 is DFQATT and CDR2 is SNEGSKA (reference sequence). The CDR3 covers 16 residues. J was trimmed by 2 bases and V by 0 bases; bases with no gene match: 7.

This clonotype was observed once. The V call is TRBV2, the J call TRBJ2-3, with a weak D call TRBD2 (5 bases). The CDR3 sequence is 15 residues long. The ends were cut back, 7 bases at V and 1 base at J, with 15 bases in the middle. Germline values: CDR1 SNHLY, CDR2 FYNNEI. The CDR3 region is CASMAGLSRTDTQYF. The CDR3 region has the DNA TGTGCCAGCATGGCGGGTTTGAGTCGCACAGATACGCAGTATTTT.

This clonotype was observed a few times. The rearrangement uses TRBV12-3 or TRBV12-4 and TRBJ1-4; no clear D. The CDR3 contains 15 residues. The V and J ends lost 4 bases and 3 bases respectively, with 12 bases between them. The CDR3 DNA reads as TGTGCCAGCAGTTCTTTGAGGGTGCCTAATGAAAAACTGTTTTTT. It yields the protein CASSSLRVPNEKLFF.

Comments on this clonotype: The junction does not match germline at one end; this may be a read error. V usage is TRBV29-1 and J usage is TRBJ1-3, with D maybe TRBD1 (5 bases). This CDR3 has 12 amino acids. Germline loops: CDR1 SQVTM, CDR2 ANQGSEA. The CDR3 here is CSVGGSGNTIYF. In DNA, the CDR3 is TGCAGCGTTGGGGGCTCTGGGAACACCATATATTTT.

This clonotype appeared a few times. J is TRBJ1-2 and V is TRBV4-3; D is undetermined. In germline, CDR1 is LGHNA, CDR2 YSLEER. The CDR3 runs to 16 residues. Trimming pared 0 bases from V and 5 bases from J, leaving 16 bases between. The CDR3 coding sequence is TGCGCCAGCAGCCAAGATCGAGGTCTGGGATCGTATGGCTACACCTTC. Its protein is CASSQDRGLGSYGYTF.

The V and J genes are TRBV7-9 and TRBJ1-6; TRBD1 is a possible D gene (6 bases). V lost 6 bases and J 4 bases, leaving 16 bases between the germline ends. The CDR3 covers 16 residues. CDR1 and CDR2 (germline): SEHNR, FQNEAQ (reference sequence). CDR3 in amino acids: CASRPLRTAYNSPLHF. In DNA form, the CDR3 reads TGTGCCAGCAGGCCCCTCCGGACAGCGTATAATTCACCCCTCCACTTT.

This clonotype was observed many times. The genes are TRBV4-2 and TRBJ1-6; unclear D gene. CDR3 length equals 13 residues. The germline V and J ends were trimmed by 4 bases and 14 bases, with 15 bases remaining between them. CDR1 is LGHNA, CDR2 YNFKEQ, per germline. CDR3 bases: TGTGCCAGCAGCCTTGCCGTGGATCGGGCCCTCCACTTT. Translation: CASSLAVDRALHF.

The J gene is TRBJ1-4, the V gene TRBV20-1, with TRBD1 as a possible D gene (6 bases). This CDR3 region has 14 residues. Germline CDR1 reads DFQATT; CDR2 reads SNEGSKA (reference sequence). V was cut by 6 bases and J by 5 bases, with 16 bases left in between. The CDR3 loop is CSATPGAENEKLFF. The CDR3, as DNA: TGCAGTGCGACCCCAGGGGCGGAGAATGAAAAACTGTTTTTT.

The chain combines TRBV28 with TRBJ2-7; TRBD1 aligns across 7 bases. J was trimmed by 2 bases and V by 3 bases; bases with no gene match: 4. The CDR3 spans 14 residues. In germline, CDR1 is MDHEN, CDR2 SYDVKM. The DNA of the CDR3 is TGTGCCAGCAGTTTTTCCAGGGGGACCTACGAGCAGTACTTC. Encoded protein: CASSFSRGTYEQYF. The variable domain in full, with the rest retrieved from reference TRBV28 and TRBJ2-7, is DVKVTQSSRYLVKRTGEKVFLECVQDMDHENMFWYRQDPGLGLRLIYFSYDVKMKEKGDIPEGYSVSREKKERFSLILESASTNQTSMYLCASSFSRGTYEQYFGPGTRLTVT.

This clonotype was seen many times. This chain connects TRBV5-6 to TRBJ2-7; no clear D. Germline V lookup: CDR1 SGHDT, CDR2 YYEEEE. V was shortened by 1 base and J by 6 bases, with 20 bases between the two germline ends. This CDR3 has 16 residues. CDR3 residues: CASSLIPRHTSLEQYF. The CDR3 DNA reads as TGTGCCAGCAGCTTGATCCCGCGCCATACCTCCCTCGAGCAGTACTTC.

This chain links TRBV29-1 with TRBJ2-5, with a weak D call TRBD2 (6 bases). Deletions cut 7 bases from V and 2 bases from J, with 14 bases between. Germline V gives CDR1 SQVTM, CDR2 ANQGSEA. There are 13 residues in the CDR3. The CDR3 sequence is CSAAGSLQETQYF. The CDR3 DNA reads TGCAGCGCGGCCGGGAGCTTACAAGAGACCCAGTACTTC.